The 25 T cell receptor beta chains given below trace back to one sample, sequenced in a study of technical replicates of blood from a few donors. Data came from immunoSEQ multiplex PCR; TCRdb stores just in-frame clones and leaves some out. The profile shows tens of thousands of clones, 91% of them singletons. Sequencing input: T cells isolated from PBMCs. All receptors come from a human donor in good health. Some clones in this sample may be carry-over from other donors' samples.

There are a few counts of this clone. The rearrangement joins TRBV10-3 to TRBJ1-1; possibly TRBD1 for D (5 bases). Germline V gene sequence: CDR1 ENHRY, CDR2 SYGVKD. V dropped 4 bases and J dropped 4 bases, with 16 bases sitting between them. The CDR3 contains 15 residues. The CDR3 DNA reads TGTGCCATCAGTGCGGTAGAAGGGGAAGTCACTGAAGCTTTCTTT. Translated: CAISAVEGEVTEAFF.

V usage is TRBV4-1 and J usage is TRBJ2-5, with 10 bases lining up with TRBD2. Germline values: CDR1 MGHRA, CDR2 YSYEKL. V dropped 3 bases and J dropped 5; count of bases not matched to a gene: 15. There are 18 residues in the CDR3. The CDR3 region has the DNA TGCGCCAGCAGCCAGGCCGGGACTAGCGAGTCGTTGTTTGAGACCCAGTACTTC. Translating it yields CASSQAGTSESLFETQYF.

V and J are TRBV5-1 and TRBJ2-7; 8 bases map to TRBD2. CDR1 and CDR2 from the germline V gene are SGHRS and YFSETQ. The CDR3 consists of 15 residues. The V segment lost 0 bases and the J segment 4 bases; nucleotides outside the gene matches: 6. The CDR3 bases are TGCGCCAGCAGCTTGGAAGCGGGAGTATTGTACGAGCAGTACTTC. It encodes CASSLEAGVLYEQYF. The full variable domain, its missing parts supplied by reference TRBV5-1 and TRBJ2-7, is KAGVTQTPRYLIKTRGQQVTLSCSPISGHRSVSWYQQTPGQGLQFLFEYFSETQRNKGNFPGRFSGRQFSNSRSEMNVSTLELGDSALYLCASSLEAGVLYEQYFGPGTRLTVT.

In the case of this clone: At one boundary the junction diverges from the germline segment, which might be a read error. The chain uses TRBV7-7 and TRBJ2-7; 7 nucleotides line up with TRBD2. In germline, CDR1 is SSHAT, CDR2 FNYEAQ (reference sequence). The CDR3 loop spans 13 amino acids. The CDR3 here is CASSLGGNYEQYF. CDR3 DNA: TGTGCTAGCAGCTTGGGGGGGAACTACGAGCAGTACTTC.

The V call is TRBV27, the J call TRBJ2-5; 8 bases align to TRBD2. CDR1 and CDR2 (germline): MNHEY, SMNVEV (reference sequence). Losses at the gene ends were 0 bases for V and 4 bases for J; bases not matched to a gene: 16. The CDR3 totals 19 residues. CDR3 region: CASSLSTSGAGAYGETQYF. As DNA, the CDR3 is TGTGCCAGCAGTTTATCGACTTCGGGAGCGGGGGCCTATGGAGAGACCCAGTACTTC.

V and J are TRBV5-1 and TRBJ2-1; 12 positions match TRBD2. This CDR3 is 17 amino acids long. The trim removed 4 bases at V and 10 bases at J, leaving 15 bases unmatched. Germline V lookup: CDR1 SGHRS, CDR2 YFSETQ. As DNA, the CDR3 is TGCGCCAGCAGCCTGGTCCCCTCCGAGGGACTAGCGGGCGAGCAGTTCTTC. As protein: CASSLVPSEGLAGEQFF.

This clone was seen just once. This sequence joins TRBV15 and TRBJ2-7; 7 bases match TRBD1. CDR1 and CDR2 from the germline V gene are LNHNV and YYDKDF (reference sequence). The J segment lost 5 bases and the V segment lost 4 bases, leaving 8 bases of the junction unmatched. The CDR3 covers 14 residues. CDR3: CATSTSGQVNEQYF. CDR3 nucleotides: TGTGCCACCAGCACGTCTGGACAGGTCAACGAGCAGTACTTC. Complete variable domain (other parts from reference TRBV15 and TRBJ2-7): DAMVIQNPRYQVTQFGKPVTLSCSQTLNHNVMYWYQQKSSQAPKLLFHYYDKDFNNEADTPDNFQSRRPNTSFCFLDIRSPGLGDTAMYLCATSTSGQVNEQYFGPGTRLTVT.

The chain uses TRBV10-1 and TRBJ1-3; D may be TRBD1 (6 bases). Germline CDR1 and CDR2: WNHNN and SYGVQD (reference sequence). The germline V and J ends were trimmed by 6 bases and 7 bases, with 19 bases remaining between them. This CDR3 comprises 15 residues. The DNA of the CDR3 is TGCGCCAGCAGGACTAAACAGGGTAGGGTGAACACCATATATTTT. Translated, it gives CASRTKQGRVNTIYF.

The rearrangement joins TRBV18 to TRBJ1-5; the D is unclear. The CDR3 has 15 residues. Germline values: CDR1 KGHSH, CDR2 LQKENI. Trimming took off 2 bases at V and 4 bases at J, with 12 bases between the two ends. Written as DNA, the CDR3 is TGTGCCAGCTCACCAGGAGGAGACGGTAATCAGCCCCAGCATTTT. Protein product: CASSPGGDGNQPQHF.

The chain links TRBV6-6 to TRBJ2-5; perhaps TRBD1 as D (6 bases). The CDR3 consists of 13 residues. Deletions cut 5 bases from V and 2 bases from J, with 9 bases between. Germline V CDR1 and CDR2: MNHNY, SVGAGI (reference sequence). DNA for the CDR3: TGTGCCAGCAGTCGGACAGAACAAGAGACCCAGTACTTC. As protein: CASSRTEQETQYF.

The genes are TRBV11-2 and TRBJ1-3; D is unclear. Per the germline V gene, CDR1 is SGHAT and CDR2 is FQNNGV. The CDR3 contains 14 residues. Between the trimmed V and J ends, which lost 2 bases and 9 bases, there was a span of 14 bases. CDR3 residues: CASSLQTARGTIYF. The CDR3 nucleotides are TGTGCCAGCAGCTTACAGACCGCAAGAGGCACCATATATTTT.

This chain joins TRBV6-5 and TRBJ1-2; TRBD1 is a possible D gene (6 bases). The germline gives CDR1 MNHEY, CDR2 SVGAGI. CDR3 length: 13 amino acids. Trimming left V 9 bases short and J 4 bases short, with 15 bases between. Here the CDR3 DNA reads TGTGCCAGTCGGCCGGACAGCCTCTATGGCTACACCTTC. Translating it yields CASRPDSLYGYTF.

The chain uses TRBV28 and TRBJ2-3; D not resolved. The CDR3 length is 14 residues. Germline CDR1 MDHEN, CDR2 SYDVKM. V was clipped by 4 bases and J by 2 bases, with 10 bases between them. The CDR3 sequence is CASSYFSNTDTQYF. Written as DNA, the CDR3 is TGTGCCAGCAGTTACTTTTCGAACACAGATACGCAGTATTTT. Based on the CDR3 plus reference TRBV28 and TRBJ2-3, the full variable domain is DVKVTQSSRYLVKRTGEKVFLECVQDMDHENMFWYRQDPGLGLRLIYFSYDVKMKEKGDIPEGYSVSREKKERFSLILESASTNQTSMYLCASSYFSNTDTQYFGPGTRLTVL.

This clone was detected once. The rearrangement joins TRBV5-6 to TRBJ2-7; TRBD2 aligns across 9 bases. V lost 3 bases, J lost 2 bases, and 9 bases stayed unmatched. The CDR3 consists of 16 residues. Germline loops: CDR1 SGHDT, CDR2 YYEEEE. CDR3 loop: CASSSKSGGWAYEQYF. The CDR3 DNA is TGTGCCAGCAGCTCAAAGAGCGGGGGGTGGGCCTACGAGCAGTACTTC.

This clone was observed a single time. The chain employs TRBV4-1 and TRBJ2-7; maybe TRBD2 (6 bases). Germline CDR1 is MGHRA and CDR2 is YSYEKL. The CDR3 consists of 17 residues. The V and J ends lost 4 bases and 0 bases respectively, with 19 bases between them. Here the CDR3 DNA reads TGCGCCAGCAGCCCCGGAGGACTATCGGGGAGCTCCTACGAGCAGTACTTC. Translated, it gives CASSPGGLSGSSYEQYF.

The V and J genes are TRBV7-3 and TRBJ2-1, with 10 bases lining up with TRBD1. The trim removed 5 bases at V and 6 bases at J, leaving 13 bases unmatched. Germline lookup yields CDR1 SGHTA and CDR2 FQGTGA. CDR3 size: 17 residues. The CDR3 DNA sequence: TGTGCCAGCAGCCCCCGCAGGAGGACAGGGGGAACCAATGAGCAGTTCTTC. Translating gives CASSPRRRTGGTNEQFF.

J is TRBJ2-2 and V is TRBV13, with 11 bases lining up with TRBD2. The V segment lost 5 bases and the J segment 6 bases; nucleotides outside the gene matches: 14. There are 18 residues in the CDR3. CDR1 is PRHDT, CDR2 FYEKMQ, per germline (reference sequence). The CDR3 sequence is CASSLRLAGGIGAGELFF. CDR3 DNA: TGTGCCAGCAGCCTCCGGCTAGCGGGGGGAATCGGGGCCGGGGAGCTGTTTTTT.

This clone has just one count. The chain carries TRBV4-1 and TRBJ2-6; 11 bases line up with TRBD2. The germline V gene encodes CDR1 MGHRA and CDR2 YSYEKL. The CDR3 is 19 residues long. The junction had 4 bases not matched to a gene; V was cut back by 0 bases and J by 0 bases. The CDR3 region has the DNA TGCGCCAGCAGCCAAGATTTAGCGGGGGGGCGCTCTGGGGCCAACGTCCTGACTTTC. This codes for CASSQDLAGGRSGANVLTF.

The rearrangement joins TRBV27 to TRBJ2-1; TRBD2 agrees at 14 bases. The CDR3 runs 15 residues. V was clipped by 3 bases and J by 10 bases; unmatched bases: 5. The germline V gene encodes CDR1 MNHEY and CDR2 SMNVEV (reference sequence). CDR3 in amino acids: CASSLTSGGVGEQFF. Here the CDR3 DNA reads TGTGCCAGCAGTTTGACTAGCGGGGGGGTTGGGGAGCAGTTCTTC.

The CDR3 DNA reads TGTGCCAGCCGGGACAGGGGGCGAAAAGATACGCAGTATTTT. It codes for CASRDRGRKDTQYF. The rearrangement uses TRBV21-1 and TRBJ2-3; the table assigns TRBD1, which was not confirmed against the DNA. TRBV21-1 is marked as a pseudogene. The CDR3 is 14 amino acids.

The chain joins TRBV2 to TRBJ2-7; the D gene is possibly TRBD2 (5 bases). The germline V and J ends were trimmed by 8 bases and 0 bases, with 8 bases remaining between them. The germline gives CDR1 SNHLY, CDR2 FYNNEI. CDR3 length: 12 amino acids. In nucleotides, the CDR3 is TGTGCCAGCGAGGGATTCTCCTACGAGCAGTACTTC. Translated, it gives CASEGFSYEQYF.

A single count supports this clone. This sequence joins TRBV4-1 and TRBJ2-7, with 10 bases identical to TRBD2. V trimming: 3 bases; J trimming: 4 bases; junction bases outside the gene matches: 6. CDR1 is MGHRA, CDR2 YSYEKL, per germline. The CDR3 is made up of 15 amino acids. CDR3 nucleotides: TGCGCCAGCAGCCAGACCGGGACTAGCGAGTACGAGCAGTACTTC. It specifies CASSQTGTSEYEQYF.

The chain couples TRBV11-2 to TRBJ2-7; tentatively, D is TRBD1 (6 bases). This CDR3 is 15 amino acids long. V lost 5 bases and J 5 bases, leaving 19 bases between the germline ends. CDR1 is SGHAT and CDR2 is FQNNGV in the germline V gene. Here the CDR3 DNA reads TGTGCCAGCAGCCCGACGACCACAGGGTACCACGAGCAGTACTTC. It encodes CASSPTTTGYHEQYF.

The DNA of the CDR3 is TGTGCCAGCAGCTCGGGACTAGCGGGGAGAAGCTCCTACAATGAGCAGTTCTTC. It is translated as CASSSGLAGRSSYNEQFF. The J gene is TRBJ2-1, the V gene TRBV13; 13 nucleotides align to TRBD2. The germline gives CDR1 PRHDT, CDR2 FYEKMQ (reference sequence). There are 18 residues in the CDR3. V was pared by 4 bases and J by 0 bases, with 6 bases of the junction left unmatched.

The chain carries TRBV6-6 and TRBJ1-5; D remains unclear. The CDR3 totals 16 residues. CDR1 and CDR2 from the germline V gene are MNHNY and SVGAGI (reference sequence). V lost 6 bases and J 1 base, leaving 16 bases between the germline ends. CDR3 DNA sequence: TGTGCCAGCAGATCTTCGAGAGTGAGCAGCAATCAGCCCCAGCATTTT. This gives the protein CASRSSRVSSNQPQHF.